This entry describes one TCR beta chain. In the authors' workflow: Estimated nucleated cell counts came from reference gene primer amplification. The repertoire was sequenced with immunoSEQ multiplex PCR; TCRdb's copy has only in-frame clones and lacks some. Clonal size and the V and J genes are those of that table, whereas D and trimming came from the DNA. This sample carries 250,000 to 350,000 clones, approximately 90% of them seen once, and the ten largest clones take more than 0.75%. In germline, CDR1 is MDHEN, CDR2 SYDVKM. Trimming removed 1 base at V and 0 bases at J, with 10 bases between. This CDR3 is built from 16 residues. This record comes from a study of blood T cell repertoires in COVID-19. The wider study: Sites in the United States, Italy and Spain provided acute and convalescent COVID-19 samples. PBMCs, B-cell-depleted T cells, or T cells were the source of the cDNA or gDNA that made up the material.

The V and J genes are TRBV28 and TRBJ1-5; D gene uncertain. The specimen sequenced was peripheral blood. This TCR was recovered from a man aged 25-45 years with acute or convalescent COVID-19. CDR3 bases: TGTGCCAGCAGTTTATCTAATATTTATAGCAATCAGCCCCAGCATTTT. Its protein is CASSLSNIYSNQPQHF.